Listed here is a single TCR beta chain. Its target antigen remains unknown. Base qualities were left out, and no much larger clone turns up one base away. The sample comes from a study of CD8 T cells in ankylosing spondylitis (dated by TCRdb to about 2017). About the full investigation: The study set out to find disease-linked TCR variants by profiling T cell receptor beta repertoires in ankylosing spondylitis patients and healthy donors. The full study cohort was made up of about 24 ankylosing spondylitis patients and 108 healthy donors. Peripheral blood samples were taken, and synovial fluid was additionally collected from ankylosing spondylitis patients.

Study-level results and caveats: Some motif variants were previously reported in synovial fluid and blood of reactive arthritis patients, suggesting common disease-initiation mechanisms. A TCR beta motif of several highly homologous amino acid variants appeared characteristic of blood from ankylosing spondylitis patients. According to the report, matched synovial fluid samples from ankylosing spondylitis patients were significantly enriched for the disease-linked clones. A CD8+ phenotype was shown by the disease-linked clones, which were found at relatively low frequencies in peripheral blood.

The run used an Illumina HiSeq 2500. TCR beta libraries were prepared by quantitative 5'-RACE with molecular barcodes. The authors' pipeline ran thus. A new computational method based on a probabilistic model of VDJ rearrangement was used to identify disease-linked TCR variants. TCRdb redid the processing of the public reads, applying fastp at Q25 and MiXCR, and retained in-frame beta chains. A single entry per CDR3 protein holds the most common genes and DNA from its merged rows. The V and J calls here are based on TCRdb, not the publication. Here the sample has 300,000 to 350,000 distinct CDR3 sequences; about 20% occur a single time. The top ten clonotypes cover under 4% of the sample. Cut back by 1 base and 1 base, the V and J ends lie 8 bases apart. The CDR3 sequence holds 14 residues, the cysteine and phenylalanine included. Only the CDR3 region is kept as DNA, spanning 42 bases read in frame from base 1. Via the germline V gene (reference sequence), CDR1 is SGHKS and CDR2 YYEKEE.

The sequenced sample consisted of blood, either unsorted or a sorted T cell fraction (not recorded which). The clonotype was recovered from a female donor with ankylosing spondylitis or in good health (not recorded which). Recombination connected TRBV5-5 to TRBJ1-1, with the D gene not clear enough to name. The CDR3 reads CASSLWNRNTEAFF. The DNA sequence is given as TGTGCCAGCAGCTTGTGGAACAGGAACACTGAAGCTTTCTTT.